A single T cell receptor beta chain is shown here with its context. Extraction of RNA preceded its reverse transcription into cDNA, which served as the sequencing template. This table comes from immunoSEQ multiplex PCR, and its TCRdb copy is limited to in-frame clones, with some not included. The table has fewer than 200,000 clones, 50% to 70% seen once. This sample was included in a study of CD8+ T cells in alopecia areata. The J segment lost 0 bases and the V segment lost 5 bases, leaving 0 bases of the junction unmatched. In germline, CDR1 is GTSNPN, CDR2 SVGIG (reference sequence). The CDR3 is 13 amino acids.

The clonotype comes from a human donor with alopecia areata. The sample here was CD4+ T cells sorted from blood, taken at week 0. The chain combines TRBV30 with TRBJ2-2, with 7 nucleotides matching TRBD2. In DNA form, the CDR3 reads TGTGCCTGGGGGACTACGAACACCGGGGAGCTGTTTTTT. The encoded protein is CAWGTTNTGELFF. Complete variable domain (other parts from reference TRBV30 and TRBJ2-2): SQTIHQWPATLVQPVGSPLSLECTVEGTSNPNLYWYRQAAGRGLQLLFYSVGIGQISSEVPQNLSASRPQDRQFILSSKKLLLSDSGFYLCAWGTTNTGELFFGEGSRLTVL.